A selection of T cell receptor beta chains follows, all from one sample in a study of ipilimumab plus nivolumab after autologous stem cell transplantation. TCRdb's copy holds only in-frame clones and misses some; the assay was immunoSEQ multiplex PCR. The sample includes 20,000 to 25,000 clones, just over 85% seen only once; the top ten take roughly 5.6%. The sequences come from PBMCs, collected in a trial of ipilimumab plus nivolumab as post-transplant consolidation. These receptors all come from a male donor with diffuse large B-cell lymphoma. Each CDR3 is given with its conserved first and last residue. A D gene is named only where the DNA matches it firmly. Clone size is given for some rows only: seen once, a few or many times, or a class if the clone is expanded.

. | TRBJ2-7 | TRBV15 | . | CATSRGRDEQYF
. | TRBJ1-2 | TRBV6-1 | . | CASSIGQIYGYTF
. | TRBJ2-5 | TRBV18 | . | CASSPPRGRARNLAQETQYF
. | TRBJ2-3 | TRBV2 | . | CASSPLGGEKADTQYF
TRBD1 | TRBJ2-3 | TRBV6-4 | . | CASSSGGNTDTQYF
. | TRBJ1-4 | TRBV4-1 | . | CASSAPERLGEKLFF
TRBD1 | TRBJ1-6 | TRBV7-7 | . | CASSFQGVDSNSPLHF
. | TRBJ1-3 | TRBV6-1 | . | CASSEQQGGNTIYF
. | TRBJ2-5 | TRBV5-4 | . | CASSSGGLQETQYF
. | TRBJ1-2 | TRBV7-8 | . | CASSLSGWDGGGHGYTF
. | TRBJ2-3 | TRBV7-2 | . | CASSFNSAPDTQYF
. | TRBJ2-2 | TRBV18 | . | CASSPRRELDTGELFF
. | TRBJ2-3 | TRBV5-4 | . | CASSFLQGRADTQYF
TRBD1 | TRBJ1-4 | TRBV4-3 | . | CASSRGTGAEKLFF
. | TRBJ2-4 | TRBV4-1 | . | CASSQDPSKGGGTKNIQYF
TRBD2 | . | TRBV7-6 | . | CASSRLAGSSSYEQYF
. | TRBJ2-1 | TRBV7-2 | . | CASSLGRSTGQNEQFF
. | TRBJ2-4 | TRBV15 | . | CATSRDNGAAKNIQYF
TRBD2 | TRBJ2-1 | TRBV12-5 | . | CASGLGLAHEQFF
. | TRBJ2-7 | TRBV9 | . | CASSETPGSYEQYF
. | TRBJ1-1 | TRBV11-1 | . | CASSYRILNTEAFF
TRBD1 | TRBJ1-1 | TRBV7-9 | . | CAVSTGPSRNTEAFF
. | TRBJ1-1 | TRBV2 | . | CASSTDSYRVTEAFF
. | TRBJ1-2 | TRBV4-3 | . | CASSPSGSPYYGYTF
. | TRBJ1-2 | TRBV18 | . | CASSPSGLSNYGYTF
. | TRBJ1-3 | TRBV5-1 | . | CASSSGSTTRNTIYF
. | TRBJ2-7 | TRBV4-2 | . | CASSQDPGSYEQYF
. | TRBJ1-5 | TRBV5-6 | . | CASSLETAPNQPQHF
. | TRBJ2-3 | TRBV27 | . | CASKPTGSRSADTQYF
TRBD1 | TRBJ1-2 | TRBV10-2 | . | CASTNGQGGGYTF
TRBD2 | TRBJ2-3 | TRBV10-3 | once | CAISGSGGVTDTQYF
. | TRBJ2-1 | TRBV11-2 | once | CASSKNRGGNNEQFF
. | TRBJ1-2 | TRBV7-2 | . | CASSLASRTNYGYTF
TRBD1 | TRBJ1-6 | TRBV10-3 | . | CAIGRGDSPLHF
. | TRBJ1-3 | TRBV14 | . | CASSQWVTGNTIYF
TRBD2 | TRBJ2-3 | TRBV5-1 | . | CASSKGLAGGLSLSTDTQYF
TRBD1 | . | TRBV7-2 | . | CASSSRGGGQGYEQYF
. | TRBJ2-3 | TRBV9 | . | CASSVESPYSTDTQYF
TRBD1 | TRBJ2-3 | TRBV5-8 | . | CASSFRTGFDTQYF
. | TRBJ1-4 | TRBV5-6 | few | CASSLGAGEKLFF
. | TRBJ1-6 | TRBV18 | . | CASSRTGDGSYNSPLHF
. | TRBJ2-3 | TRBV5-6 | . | CASSLQGSTDTQYF
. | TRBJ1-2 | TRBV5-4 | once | CASSSGQSYGYTF
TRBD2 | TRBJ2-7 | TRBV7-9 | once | CASSLAASGGDYEQYF
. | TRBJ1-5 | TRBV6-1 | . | CASSATGLGDQPQHF
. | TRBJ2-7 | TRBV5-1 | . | CASSWADERSYEQYF
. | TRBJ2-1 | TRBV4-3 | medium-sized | CASSQEVAKRNNEQFF
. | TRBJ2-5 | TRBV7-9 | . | CASSVRGPETQYF
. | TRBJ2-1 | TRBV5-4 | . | CASSPQTYNEQFF
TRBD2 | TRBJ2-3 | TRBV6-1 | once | CASSGPRGVGPDTQYF
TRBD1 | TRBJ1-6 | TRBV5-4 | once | CASSPTGGLSSPPHF
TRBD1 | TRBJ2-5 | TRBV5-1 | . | CASSSDRVGQETQYF
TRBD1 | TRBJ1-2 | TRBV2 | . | CASTGQGLANYGYTF
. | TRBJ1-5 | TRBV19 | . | CASSIALLSNQPQHF
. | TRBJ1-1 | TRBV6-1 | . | CASSLGGLLGHEAFF
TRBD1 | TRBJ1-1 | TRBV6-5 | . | CASSYETGGNTEAFF
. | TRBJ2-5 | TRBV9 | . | CASSVDYGQETQYF
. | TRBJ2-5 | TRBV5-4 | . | CASSLSTGETQYF
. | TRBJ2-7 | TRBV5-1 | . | CASSLDPAQGTEQYF